The 27 T cell receptor beta chains below were found in one sample sequenced in a study of blood T cells in healthy people across ages. The second PCR ran about 6 to 12 cycles with a sample-barcoded 5' primer and J-beta primers. TCRdb reprocessed the 5' RACE reads with MiXCR, giving one entry per CDR3 protein. The sample includes about a million distinct CDR3 sequences, around two fifths of them seen just once. Material for sequencing was blood. Source of these receptors: a man between 18 and 35 years old in good health.

The rearrangement uses TRBV7-3 and TRBJ2-3; D may be TRBD1 (6 bases). The CDR3 has 16 amino acids. Germline-derived CDR1 and CDR2 are SGHTA and FQGTGA. The V end lost 0 bases, the J end lost 3 bases, and 13 bases lay between the germline ends. The CDR3 DNA is TGTGCCAGCAGCTTAACGAGGCAGGGGAGAACAGATACGCAGTATTTT. Amino acids: CASSLTRQGRTDTQYF.

This rearrangement joins TRBV7-9 to TRBJ2-4; weak D call: TRBD1 (6 bases). The DNA end lines up better with TRBJ2-7; the J call may be wrong. Germline V gene lookup returns CDR1 SEHNR and CDR2 FQNEAQ (reference sequence). This CDR3 has 12 residues. The CDR3 bases are TGTGCCAGCAGCTCCACAGGGATCGAGCAGTACTTC. It encodes CASSSTGIEQYF.

The chain carries TRBV20-1 and TRBJ2-7; TRBD1 agrees at 10 bases. This CDR3 contains 15 residues. J was trimmed by 7 bases and V by 0 bases; bases with no gene match: 9. The V gene's germline CDR1 is DFQATT and CDR2 SNEGSKA (reference sequence). The CDR3 reads CSARDRDRGGNEQYF. The CDR3 DNA reads TGCAGTGCTAGAGACCGGGACAGGGGAGGAAATGAGCAGTACTTC.

This clonotype has only a few counts. This sequence joins TRBV4-2 and TRBJ2-1, with D possibly TRBD2 on 5 matching bases. Germline assignment: CDR1 LGHNA and CDR2 YNFKEQ. There are 16 residues in the CDR3. V was cut by 0 bases and J by 4 bases, with 13 bases left in between. The CDR3 DNA sequence: TGTGCCAGCAGCCAAGAGGGAGTTGGGTCTTACAATGAGCAGTTCTTC. Translation: CASSQEGVGSYNEQFF.

This chain connects TRBV12-3 or TRBV12-4 to TRBJ2-4; D gene ambiguous. The CDR3 runs 13 residues. V was clipped by 0 bases and J by 8 bases, with 8 bases between them. In DNA, the CDR3 is TGTGCCAGCAGTTTAGCGTCGGTGGACATTCAGTACTTC. It is translated as CASSLASVDIQYF.

This clonotype was seen only a few times. V and J are TRBV5-5 and TRBJ1-2; possibly TRBD1 for D (6 bases). Germline V gene data show CDR1 as SGHKS and CDR2 as YYEKEE (reference sequence). This CDR3 region has 14 residues. V lost 0 bases, J lost 8 bases, and 14 bases lay in between. CDR3 in amino acids: CASSLASAGEGYTF. CDR3 DNA sequence: TGTGCCAGCAGCTTGGCCTCAGCAGGGGAAGGCTACACCTTC.

This clonotype was seen a few times. CDR3 loop: CASSSQEDNYGYTF. CDR3 nucleotides: TGTGCCAGCAGCTCTCAAGAAGACAACTATGGCTACACCTTC. The chain couples TRBV7-8 to TRBJ1-2; no clear D gene. V gave up 4 bases and J gave up 2 bases, with 11 bases separating them. CDR3 size: 14 residues. Germline-derived CDR1 and CDR2 are SGHVS and FQNEAQ. Supplemented by reference TRBV7-8 and TRBJ1-2, the full variable domain reads GAGVSQSPRYKVAKRGQDVALRCDPISGHVSLFWYQQALGQGPEFLTYFQNEAQLDKSGLPSDRFFAERPEGSVSTLKIQRTQQEDSAVYLCASSSQEDNYGYTFGSGTRLTVV.

This clonotype has only a few counts. The chain carries TRBV3-1 and TRBJ1-2, with no clear D. There are 13 residues in the CDR3. CDR1 and CDR2 from the germline V gene are LGHDT and YNNKEL (reference sequence). V was pared by 4 bases and J by 8 bases, with 14 bases between. The CDR3 protein is CASSLTTRDGYTF. The CDR3, as DNA: TGTGCCAGCAGCCTTACGACTCGTGACGGCTACACCTTC.

V is TRBV4-3 and J is TRBJ2-3; 11 nucleotides match TRBD1. Looked up from germline, CDR1 is LGHNA and CDR2 is YSLEER. The ends lost 3 bases at V and 6 bases at J; junction bases unmatched: 20. CDR3 length: 20 amino acids. CDR3 sequence: CASSQGLASGQGAYWDTQYF. The CDR3 coding sequence is TGCGCCAGCAGCCAGGGATTAGCCTCCGGACAGGGGGCTTATTGGGATACGCAGTATTTT.

This clonotype was counted between two and nine times. The chain uses TRBV27 and TRBJ1-1, with D perhaps TRBD1 (6 bases). V lost 5 bases, J lost 1 base, and 14 bases lay in between. The CDR3 loop spans 15 amino acids. Germline assignment: CDR1 MNHEY and CDR2 SMNVEV (reference sequence). DNA of the CDR3: TGTGCCAGCAGTCCCGACAGGTTCTGGAACACTGAAGCTTTCTTT. It translates to CASSPDRFWNTEAFF.

V and J are TRBV12-3 or TRBV12-4 and TRBJ2-1, with D unresolved. The CDR3 has 15 residues. The V gene lost 6 bases and the J gene lost 10 bases, with 22 bases spanning the gap. CDR3 residues: CASSAWKGPTYEQFF. In nucleotides, the CDR3 is TGTGCCAGCAGCGCCTGGAAAGGGCCCACCTACGAGCAGTTCTTC.

The genes are TRBV7-2 and TRBJ2-7; the D call may be TRBD1 or TRBD2 (5 bases each). Germline V lookup: CDR1 SGHTA, CDR2 FQGNSA. Deletions cut 1 base from V and 9 bases from J, with 22 bases between. The length of the CDR3 is 16 residues. CDR3 nucleotides: TGTGCCAGCAGCTTAGGTTTGGGGGACCTCCATGAGCGGCAGTACTTC. Its translation is CASSLGLGDLHERQYF.

The chain couples TRBV6-6 to TRBJ2-2; D unclear. The CDR3 extends over 15 amino acids. Trimming took off 2 bases at V and 2 bases at J, with 9 bases between the two ends. Germline-derived CDR1 and CDR2 are MNHNY and SVGAGI (reference sequence). CDR3 region: CASSYGPLNTGELFF. CDR3 DNA: TGTGCCAGCAGTTACGGCCCCCTTAACACCGGGGAGCTGTTTTTT.

Of note for this clonotype: Compared with germline, one end of the junction differs, possibly owing to a read error. The chain combines TRBV10-3 with TRBJ1-1, with a possible D match to TRBD1 (5 bases). CDR1 is ENHRY and CDR2 is SYGVKD in the germline V gene. The CDR3 runs 15 residues. This chain's CDR3 is CAISESGGIGTEVFF. The CDR3 DNA is TGTGCCATCAGTGAGTCCGGGGGGATCGGCACTGAAGTTTTCTTT.

The CDR3 loop is CARAGRLTGELFF. The CDR3 coding sequence is TGTGCCAGGGCCGGACGGCTCACCGGGGAGCTGTTTTTT. V gene TRBV2 combines with J gene TRBJ2-2; no definite D call. The V end lost 9 bases, the J end lost 4 bases, and 12 bases lay between the germline ends. Germline V CDR1 and CDR2: SNHLY, FYNNEI. CDR3 length: 13 amino acids.

The genes are TRBV14 and TRBJ1-5, with D perhaps matching TRBD1 (6 bases). CDR1 is SGHDN and CDR2 is FVKESK in the germline V gene. The CDR3 totals 16 residues. V was trimmed by 0 bases and J by 5 bases, leaving 14 bases between them. CDR3 sequence: CASSQDPPDRHQPQHF. DNA of the CDR3: TGTGCCAGCAGCCAAGATCCCCCGGACAGACATCAGCCCCAGCATTTT.

This clonotype was recorded a few times. The chain combines TRBV6-5 with TRBJ1-2; 8 positions match TRBD1. The CDR3 is 14 residues long. Germline loops: CDR1 MNHEY, CDR2 SVGAGI. V was pared by 7 bases and J by 5 bases, with 9 bases of the junction left unmatched. In nucleotides, the CDR3 is TGTGCCAGCACCCAGGGGGCGCTTTGGTATGGCTACACCTTC. This codes for CASTQGALWYGYTF.

This clonotype was seen a handful of times. This sequence joins TRBV7-3 and TRBJ2-3, with 8 bases identical to TRBD2. This CDR3 has 15 amino acids. V dropped 3 bases and J dropped 2; count of bases not matched to a gene: 4. Germline V gene data show CDR1 as SGHTA and CDR2 as FQGTGA. CDR3: CASSFYGGDTDTQYF. CDR3 nucleotides: TGTGCCAGCAGCTTTTACGGGGGGGACACAGATACGCAGTATTTT.

The chain combines TRBV7-2 with TRBJ2-1; D is unclear. This CDR3 has 14 residues. Trimming stripped 1 base from V and 6 bases from J, with 10 bases between. The germline CDR1 and CDR2 sequences are SGHTA and FQGNSA. In DNA, the CDR3 is TGTGCCAGCAGCTTAGGAGCAGAACCCAATGAGCAGTTCTTC. Translated: CASSLGAEPNEQFF.

V and J are TRBV12-3 or TRBV12-4 and TRBJ2-5; either TRBD1 or TRBD2 may fit D (6 bases each). The CDR3 has 14 residues. Trimming took off 5 bases at V and 5 bases at J, with 15 bases between the two ends. DNA for the CDR3: TGTGCCAGCAGTGTCGGGGGCGCGGGGGAGACCCAGTACTTC. It codes for CASSVGGAGETQYF.

The chain has TRBV4-2 and TRBJ2-3; 8 bases map to TRBD1. The germline V gene encodes CDR1 LGHNA and CDR2 YNFKEQ. Germline trimming cut 5 bases from V and 5 bases from J; bases unmatched to any gene: 12. This CDR3 spans 16 amino acids. CDR3 amino acids: CASSGNTGTGLDTQYF. The CDR3 DNA sequence: TGTGCCAGCAGCGGAAATACCGGGACAGGTTTAGATACGCAGTATTTT.

This chain joins TRBV27 and TRBJ2-3; D unclear. CDR3 size: 13 residues. Trimming pared 6 bases from V and 1 base from J, leaving 8 bases between. CDR1 MNHEY and CDR2 SMNVEV come from the germline V gene (reference sequence). The CDR3 loop is CASSFIRTDTQYF. CDR3 DNA sequence: TGTGCCAGCAGCTTTATTCGCACAGATACGCAGTATTTT.

V usage is TRBV5-1 and J usage is TRBJ1-2, with no clear D. The germline CDR1 and CDR2 sequences are SGHRS and YFSETQ. V was cut by 4 bases and J by 4 bases, with 14 bases left in between. The CDR3 covers 14 residues. CDR3 coding DNA: TGCGCCAGCAGCGTGGGCACAGAGACCTATGGCTACACCTTC. Protein sequence: CASSVGTETYGYTF.

Only one count was recorded for this clonotype. CDR3: CSARDPAGWDQPQHF. The CDR3 nucleotides are TGCAGTGCTAGAGATCCGGCAGGATGGGATCAGCCCCAGCATTTT. V and J are TRBV20-1 and TRBJ1-5; D is ambiguous. The CDR3 has 15 amino acids. Germline values: CDR1 DFQATT, CDR2 SNEGSKA (reference sequence). V was clipped by 0 bases and J by 5 bases, with 14 bases between them.

This clonotype was counted only a few times. The chain links TRBV7-2 to TRBJ1-1; no clear D gene. The CDR3 runs 14 residues. CDR1 SGHTA and CDR2 FQGNSA come from the germline V gene. V lost 1 base and J lost 1, with 7 bases in between. In DNA, the CDR3 is TGTGCCAGCAGCTTAGGATCACAGAACACTGAAGCTTTCTTT. Amino acids: CASSLGSQNTEAFF.

The table lists this clonotype with a few counts. The chain links TRBV5-1 to TRBJ2-3, with 7 positions matching TRBD1. Per germline, CDR1 SGHRS and CDR2 YFSETQ. Unmatched junction bases numbered 11, after V lost 3 bases and J lost 4 bases. The CDR3 contains 16 residues. The CDR3 spells CASSWTTGEVADTQYF. The CDR3 nucleotides read TGCGCCAGCAGCTGGACCACAGGGGAAGTCGCAGATACGCAGTATTTT. The full variable domain, with the rest looked up from reference TRBV5-1 and TRBJ2-3, is KAGVTQTPRYLIKTRGQQVTLSCSPISGHRSVSWYQQTPGQGLQFLFEYFSETQRNKGNFPGRFSGRQFSNSRSEMNVSTLELGDSALYLCASSWTTGEVADTQYFGPGTRLTVL.

This clonotype was counted a few times. The CDR3 nucleotides are TGTGCCAGCAGCTCGTCACAGGGATTTGACGAGCAGTACTTC. Amino acids: CASSSSQGFDEQYF. This rearrangement joins TRBV13 to TRBJ2-7; perhaps TRBD1 as D (6 bases). The V gene's germline CDR1 is PRHDT and CDR2 FYEKMQ (reference sequence). The CDR3 extends over 14 amino acids. The V gene lost 4 bases and the J gene lost 5 bases, with 15 bases spanning the gap.